Presented here are 16 T cell receptor beta chains from one specimen sequenced in a study of blood T cells in healthy people across ages. Alongside a J-beta primer mix, a sample-barcoded 5' primer served in a second PCR lasting roughly 7 to 11 cycles. TCRdb reprocessed the 5' RACE reads via MiXCR and lists one record per CDR3 protein. The sample carries 650,000 to 900,000 distinct CDR3 sequences, 60% to 80% recorded once. The sequenced material came from blood. These receptors were obtained from a man aged 25-40 years in good health.

The chain recombines TRBV20-1 with TRBJ2-1; TRBD1 aligns across 7 bases. The V gene end was trimmed by 7 bases and the J gene end by 5 bases; junction bases not matched to a gene: 5. The germline V gene encodes CDR1 DFQATT and CDR2 SNEGSKA (reference sequence). The CDR3 contains 12 residues. CDR3 in DNA: TGCAGTGTCCAGGGGGTCCACAATGAGCAGTTCTTC. Amino acid sequence: CSVQGVHNEQFF.

The rearrangement joins TRBV7-9 to TRBJ2-4, with D perhaps assigned TRBD1 or TRBD2 (5 bases each). The DNA end is a closer match to TRBJ2-5, so the J assignment may be wrong. This CDR3 contains 16 residues. Germline assignment: CDR1 SEHNR and CDR2 FQNEAQ (reference sequence). CDR3 in amino acids: CASSLGTHPTPETQYF. In DNA form, the CDR3 reads TGTGCCAGCAGCCTCGGGACGCACCCTACCCCTGAGACCCAGTACTTC.

This chain connects TRBV7-9 to TRBJ2-3; TRBD2 is a possible D gene (6 bases). Germline V lookup: CDR1 SEHNR, CDR2 FQNEAQ (reference sequence). Trimming took 8 bases from V and 2 from J, leaving 14 bases between them. The CDR3 sequence is 14 residues long. The CDR3 sequence: CASAPDYYTDTQYF. DNA for the CDR3: TGTGCCAGCGCACCGGACTATTACACAGATACGCAGTATTTT.

This clonotype was seen more than once but under ten times. The chain joins TRBV27 to TRBJ1-2, with 10 bases matching TRBD1. J lost 6 bases, V lost 5 bases, and 12 bases had no gene match. This CDR3 has 16 amino acids. CDR1 and CDR2 from the germline V gene are MNHEY and SMNVEV (reference sequence). The CDR3 coding sequence is TGTGCCAGCAGTCCATACCAGACAGGGGGCGAAAATGGCTACACCTTC. Its translation: CASSPYQTGGENGYTF.

This clonotype was counted a few times. V is TRBV27 and J is TRBJ2-3; the D gene is possibly TRBD1 (6 bases). Germline CDR1 reads MNHEY; CDR2 reads SMNVEV (reference sequence). CDR3 length: 15 amino acids. Trimming pared 4 bases from V and 1 base from J, leaving 12 bases between. CDR3 in amino acids: CASSSQGLGTDTQYF. CDR3 in DNA: TGTGCCAGCAGTTCGCAGGGGTTGGGCACAGATACGCAGTATTTT.

The CDR3 is CASGDRSSNTEAFF. The DNA of the CDR3 is TGTGCCAGCGGGGACAGGAGCTCGAACACTGAAGCTTTCTTT. The chain couples TRBV9 to TRBJ1-1; 8 positions match TRBD1. The CDR3 is 14 residues long. From germline, CDR1 is SGDLS and CDR2 YYNGEE. V shed 7 bases and J 1 base; nucleotides not matched to a gene: 6.

This sequence joins TRBV7-2 and TRBJ1-6; D is unclear. This CDR3 has 12 amino acids. The ends were cut back, 1 base at V and 9 bases at J, with 4 bases in the middle. The germline gives CDR1 SGHTA, CDR2 FQGNSA. The CDR3 reads CASSLEVSPLHF. The CDR3 DNA reads as TGTGCCAGCAGCTTAGAGGTTTCACCCCTCCACTTT.

This sequence joins TRBV7-6 and TRBJ2-1; no clear D. CDR1 and CDR2 from the germline V gene are SGHVS and FNYEAQ. The CDR3 sequence is 13 residues long. Trimming shortened V by 2 bases and J by 5 bases, and 7 bases separated the two germline ends. CDR3 sequence reads: CASSLIPDNEQFF. The DNA of the CDR3 is TGTGCCAGCAGCTTAATCCCGGACAATGAGCAGTTCTTC.

The chain recombines TRBV7-2 with TRBJ2-7; a possible D gene is TRBD1 (5 bases). The end of the DNA is better explained by TRBJ2-5, so the J call may be wrong. Per the germline V gene, CDR1 is SGHTA and CDR2 is FQGNSA. The CDR3 covers 16 residues. CDR3: CASSLGGATAWETQYF. CDR3 DNA: TGTGCCAGCAGCTTAGGTGGGGCCACGGCGTGGGAGACCCAGTACTTC.

The gene calls are TRBV12-3 or TRBV12-4 and TRBJ2-1; a weak D match, TRBD2 (6 bases). This CDR3 spans 14 amino acids. Trimming stripped 10 bases from V and 10 bases from J, with 23 bases between. CDR3 region: CATGGASAVMEQFF. The DNA of the CDR3 is TGTGCCACCGGGGGTGCTAGCGCGGTGATGGAGCAGTTCTTC.

The rearrangement links TRBV7-2 to TRBJ2-7; D remains ambiguous. Trimming removed 1 base at V and 3 bases at J, with 13 bases between. Germline CDR1 and CDR2: SGHTA and FQGNSA. The CDR3 is 15 amino acids. CDR3 in DNA: TGTGCCAGCAGCTTAGGTTTCGACGGATTCTACGAGCAGTACTTC. Translation gives CASSLGFDGFYEQYF.

This clonotype was observed a handful of times. J is TRBJ2-7 and V is TRBV5-1; TRBD1 matches 9 bases. V lost 4 bases and J lost 1; bases outside the gene matches: 6. Germline CDR1 is SGHRS and CDR2 is YFSETQ. The CDR3 consists of 15 residues. The CDR3 spells CASSEGQGKSYEQYF. The CDR3 DNA follows: TGCGCCAGCAGCGAGGGACAGGGTAAATCCTACGAGCAGTACTTC. Full variable domain (outside the CDR3, taken from reference TRBV5-1 and TRBJ2-7): KAGVTQTPRYLIKTRGQQVTLSCSPISGHRSVSWYQQTPGQGLQFLFEYFSETQRNKGNFPGRFSGRQFSNSRSEMNVSTLELGDSALYLCASSEGQGKSYEQYFGPGTRLTVT.

V is TRBV20-1 and J is TRBJ2-5; 7 positions agree with TRBD2. Germline values: CDR1 DFQATT, CDR2 SNEGSKA (reference sequence). The V segment lost 0 bases and the J segment 3 bases; nucleotides outside the gene matches: 10. The length of the CDR3 is 16 residues. The chain's CDR3 is CSAREQRLAVEETQYF. The CDR3 DNA follows: TGCAGTGCTAGAGAGCAAAGGCTAGCGGTGGAAGAGACCCAGTACTTC.

The rearrangement joins TRBV7-2 to TRBJ2-5, with a possible D match to TRBD2 (7 bases). Germline CDR1 is SGHTA and CDR2 is FQGNSA. V dropped 8 bases and J dropped 4 bases, with 17 bases sitting between them. This CDR3 contains 14 residues. CDR3 in DNA: TGTGCCAGCGGATTAGGGGGAGGGAGAGAGACCCAGTACTTC. This encodes CASGLGGGRETQYF.

V and J are TRBV29-1 and TRBJ2-1, with a weak D call TRBD2 (6 bases). Germline-derived CDR1 and CDR2 are SQVTM and ANQGSEA. Trimming cost V 5 bases and J 1 base, with 9 bases left between them. This CDR3 is built from 13 residues. CDR3 loop: CSVFGGSYNEQFF. The CDR3 coding sequence is TGCAGCGTTTTTGGAGGGTCCTACAATGAGCAGTTCTTC.

The gene calls are TRBV5-1 and TRBJ1-1; D is possibly TRBD1 (6 bases). V dropped 0 bases and J dropped 2 bases, with 11 bases sitting between them. The CDR3 loop spans 15 amino acids. Per germline, CDR1 SGHRS and CDR2 YFSETQ. The CDR3 nucleotides read TGCGCCAGCAGCTTGGTGGGGGCCGGCAACACTGAAGCTTTCTTT. Protein: CASSLVGAGNTEAFF.